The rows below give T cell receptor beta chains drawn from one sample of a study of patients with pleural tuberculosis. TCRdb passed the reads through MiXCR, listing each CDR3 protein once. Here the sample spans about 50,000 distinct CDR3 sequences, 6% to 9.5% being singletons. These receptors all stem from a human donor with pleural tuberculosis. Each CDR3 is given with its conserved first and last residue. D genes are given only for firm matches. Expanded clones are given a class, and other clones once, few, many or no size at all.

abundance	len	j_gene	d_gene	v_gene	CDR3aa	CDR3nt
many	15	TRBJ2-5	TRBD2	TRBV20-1	CSARDQGLAGETQYF	TGCAGTGCTAGAGATCAGGGACTAGCGGGGGAGACCCAGTACTTC
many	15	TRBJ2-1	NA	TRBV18	CASSSTPQGHNEQFF	TGTGCCAGCTCATCGACTCCTCAGGGGCACAATGAGCAGTTCTTC
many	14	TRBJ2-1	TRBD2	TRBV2	CASSISGRVNEQFF	TGTGCCAGCAGTATTAGCGGGAGGGTCAATGAGCAGTTCTTC
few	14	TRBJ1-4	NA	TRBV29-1	CSVSGGVLREKLFF	TGCAGCGTTTCCGGCGGAGTCCTACGGGAAAAACTGTTTTTT
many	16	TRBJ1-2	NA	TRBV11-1	CASSFGRQEKINGYTF	TGTGCCAGCAGCTTTGGAAGACAGGAAAAGATTAATGGCTACACCTTC
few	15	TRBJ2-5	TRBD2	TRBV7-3	CASSLTAGAVETQYF	TGTGCCAGCAGCTTAACAGCGGGAGCGGTGGAGACCCAGTACTTC
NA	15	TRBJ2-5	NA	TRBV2	CASSDRLEGGETQYF	TGTGCCAGCAGTGATAGACTAGAAGGAGGGGAGACCCAGTACTTC
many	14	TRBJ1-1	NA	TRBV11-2	CASTTYLEGPEAFF	TGTGCCAGCACCACTTATCTAGAGGGTCCTGAAGCTTTCTTT
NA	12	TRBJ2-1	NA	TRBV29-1	CSVEQGNNEQFF	TGCAGCGTTGAACAGGGTAACAATGAGCAGTTCTTC
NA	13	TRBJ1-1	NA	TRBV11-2	CVSSQDKNTEAFF	TGTGTCAGCAGCCAGGACAAGAACACTGAAGCTTTCTTT
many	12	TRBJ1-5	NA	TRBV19	CASSIVEQPQHF	TGTGCCAGTAGTATAGTCGAACAGCCCCAGCATTTT
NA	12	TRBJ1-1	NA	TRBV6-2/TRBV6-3	CASSYLGRGASF	TGTGCCAGCAGTTACCTGGGGCGGGGGGCTTCCTTT
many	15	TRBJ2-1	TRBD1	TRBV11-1	CASSLGDRVPNEQFF	TGTGCCAGCAGCTTAGGGGACAGGGTTCCCAATGAGCAGTTCTTC
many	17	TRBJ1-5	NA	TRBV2	CASSEDRASYSNQPQHF	TGTGCCAGCAGTGAAGACAGGGCCTCATATAGCAATCAGCCCCAGCATTTT
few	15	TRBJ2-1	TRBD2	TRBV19	CASSIVLAVSYEQFF	TGTGCCAGTAGTATAGTGCTAGCGGTTTCCTACGAGCAGTTCTTC
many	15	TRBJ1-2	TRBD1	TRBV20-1	CSAQRPGQTNYGYTF	TGCAGTGCTCAGCGACCGGGACAGACAAACTATGGCTACACCTTC
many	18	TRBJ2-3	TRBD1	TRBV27	CASSLSHKRQGFPDTQYF	TGTGCCAGCAGTTTATCGCATAAGCGACAGGGGTTCCCAGATACGCAGTATTTT
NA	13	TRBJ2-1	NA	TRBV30	CAWSVLRVNEQFF	TGTGCCTGGAGTGTATTACGGGTCAATGAGCAGTTCTTC
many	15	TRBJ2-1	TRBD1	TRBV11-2	CASSSLQGGMNEQFF	TGTGCCAGCAGCTCCTTACAGGGGGGCATGAATGAGCAGTTCTTC
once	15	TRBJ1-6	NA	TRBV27	CASSFGGTNNSPLHF	TGTGCCAGCAGTTTCGGGGGCACCAATAATTCACCCCTCCACTTT
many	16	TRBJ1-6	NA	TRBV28	CASRRTGSSYNSPLHF	TGTGCCAGCAGACGAACAGGGTCCTCCTATAATTCACCCCTCCACTTT
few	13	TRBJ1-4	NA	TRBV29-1	CSVLQETNEKLFF	TGCAGCGTCTTGCAGGAAACTAATGAAAAACTGTTTTTT
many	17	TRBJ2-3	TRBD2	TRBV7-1	CASSSTKTSGISDTQYF	TGTGCCAGCAGCTCTACGAAGACTAGCGGAATTTCAGATACGCAGTATTTT
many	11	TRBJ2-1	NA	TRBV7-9	CASEMIDEQFF	TGTGCCAGTGAAATGATCGATGAGCAGTTCTTC
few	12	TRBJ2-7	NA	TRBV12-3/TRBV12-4	CASSLQGSEQYF	TGTGCCAGCAGTTTACAGGGTTCCGAGCAGTACTTC
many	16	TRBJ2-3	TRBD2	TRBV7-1	CASSSRLAGYTDTQYF	TGTGCCAGCAGCTCCCGACTAGCGGGGTACACAGATACGCAGTATTTT
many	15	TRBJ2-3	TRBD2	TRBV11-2	CASSFNGREADTQYF	TGTGCCAGCAGCTTCAACGGGAGGGAGGCAGATACGCAGTATTTT
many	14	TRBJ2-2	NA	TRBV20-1	CSAWDSQNTGELFF	TGCAGTGCTTGGGACTCTCAGAACACCGGGGAGCTGTTTTTT
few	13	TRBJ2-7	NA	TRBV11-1	CASSLEDIYEQYF	TGTGCCAGCAGCTTAGAGGACATCTACGAGCAGTACTTC
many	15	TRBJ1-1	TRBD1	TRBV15	CATSRSRGLGAEAFF	TGTGCCACCAGCAGATCGAGGGGGCTAGGCGCTGAAGCTTTCTTT
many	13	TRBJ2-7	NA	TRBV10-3	CAISGDSDHEQYF	TGTGCCATCAGTGGAGACAGTGACCACGAGCAGTACTTC
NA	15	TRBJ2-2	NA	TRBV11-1	CASSLFAENTGELFF	TGTGCCAGCAGCTTATTCGCGGAGAACACCGGGGAGCTGTTTTTT
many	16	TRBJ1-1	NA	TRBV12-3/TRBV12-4	CASSSAEDSSNTEAFF	TGTGCCAGCAGTTCCGCGGAGGACAGTTCGAACACTGAAGCTTTCTTT
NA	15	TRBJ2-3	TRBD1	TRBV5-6	CASSPGQAVADTQYF	TGTGCCAGCAGTCCGGGACAGGCGGTCGCAGATACGCAGTATTTT
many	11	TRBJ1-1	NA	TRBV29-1	CSVVVNTEAFF	TGCAGCGTTGTGGTGAACACTGAAGCTTTCTTT
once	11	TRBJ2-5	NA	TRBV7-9	CASSLEGVLYF	TGTGCTAGCAGCTTAGAAGGGGTCCTGTACTTC
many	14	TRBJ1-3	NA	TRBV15	CATSSTGLGNTIYF	TGTGCCACCAGCAGCACAGGGTTGGGAAACACCATATATTTT
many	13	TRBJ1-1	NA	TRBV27	CASSSAANTKAFF	TGTGCCAGCAGTTCCGCGGCGAACACTAAAGCTTTCTTT
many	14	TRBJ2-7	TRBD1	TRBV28	CASRPIQGANEQYF	TGTGCCAGCAGACCCATTCAGGGGGCCAACGAGCAGTACTTC